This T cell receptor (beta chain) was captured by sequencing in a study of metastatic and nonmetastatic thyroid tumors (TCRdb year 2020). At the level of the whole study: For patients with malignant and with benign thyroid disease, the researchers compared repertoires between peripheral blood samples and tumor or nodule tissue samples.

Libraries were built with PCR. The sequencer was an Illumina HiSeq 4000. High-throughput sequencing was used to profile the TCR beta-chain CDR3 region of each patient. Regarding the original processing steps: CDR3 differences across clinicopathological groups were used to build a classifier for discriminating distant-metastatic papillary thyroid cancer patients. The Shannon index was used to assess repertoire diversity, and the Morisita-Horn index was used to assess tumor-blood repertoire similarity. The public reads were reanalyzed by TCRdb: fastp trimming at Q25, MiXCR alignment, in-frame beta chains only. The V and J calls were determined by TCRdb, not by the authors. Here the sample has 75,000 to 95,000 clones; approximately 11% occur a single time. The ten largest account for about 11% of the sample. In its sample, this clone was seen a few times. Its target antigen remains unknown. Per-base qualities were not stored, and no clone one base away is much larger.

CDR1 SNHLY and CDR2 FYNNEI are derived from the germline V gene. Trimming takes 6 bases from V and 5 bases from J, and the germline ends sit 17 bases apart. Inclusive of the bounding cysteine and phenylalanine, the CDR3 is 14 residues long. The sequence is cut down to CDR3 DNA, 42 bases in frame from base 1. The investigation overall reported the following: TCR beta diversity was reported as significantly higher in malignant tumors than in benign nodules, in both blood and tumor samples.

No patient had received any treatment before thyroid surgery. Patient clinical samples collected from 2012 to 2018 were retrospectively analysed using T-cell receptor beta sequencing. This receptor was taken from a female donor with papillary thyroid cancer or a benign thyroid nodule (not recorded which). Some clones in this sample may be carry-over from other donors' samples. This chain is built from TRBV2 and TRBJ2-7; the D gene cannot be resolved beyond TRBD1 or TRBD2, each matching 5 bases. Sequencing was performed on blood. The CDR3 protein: CASRVGRDADEQYF. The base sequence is TGTGCCAGCAGAGTTGGACGGGACGCGGACGAGCAGTACTTC.